This is a list of T cell receptor beta chains from one sample in a study of blood T cell repertoires in COVID-19. TCRdb keeps only in-frame clones here, not all; method: immunoSEQ multiplex PCR. This table holds just under 50,000 clones, roughly 82% found once. What was sequenced was peripheral blood. These receptors were collected from a human donor in a cohort sampled during active COVID-19. Each CDR3 is given with its conserved first and last residue. The D gene is left open where the match is weak. Rows may omit the clone size; those that give it use once, few, many or a size class.

.	TRBV18	TRBJ2-1	.	CASSMGLAATGEQFF	TGTGCCAGCTCAATGGGGCTAGCGGCGACAGGTGAGCAGTTCTTC
.	TRBV21-1	TRBJ2-5	.	CASSKGRQHPTTYQETQYF	TGTGCCAGCAGCAAAGGACGGCAACATCCTACTACGTACCAAGAGACCCAGTACTTC
TRBD2	TRBV2	TRBJ2-1	.	CASRSLAGGYNEQFF	TGTGCCAGCCGCTCGCTAGCGGGGGGATACAATGAGCAGTTCTTC
TRBD1	TRBV2	TRBJ1-2	.	CASDRGNGYTF	TGTGCCAGCGACAGGGGAAACGGCTACACCTTC
TRBD1	TRBV10-3	TRBJ2-7	once	CAISSGQGSSYEQYF	TGTGCCATCAGTTCGGGACAGGGCAGCTCCTACGAGCAGTACTTC
TRBD2	TRBV4-1	TRBJ2-3	.	CASSHPGLAGTDTQYF	TGCGCCAGCAGCCACCCGGGACTAGCGGGCACAGATACGCAGTATTTT
.	TRBV21-1	TRBJ2-7	once	CASSTRKSTYEQYF	TGTGCCAGCAGCACCAGAAAGTCGACCTACGAGCAGTACTTC
.	TRBV6-2/TRBV6-3	TRBJ1-5	.	CASSLGGGQRSYSNQPQHF	TGTGCCAGCAGTCTCGGGGGGGGACAAAGATCATATAGCAATCAGCCCCAGCATTTT
TRBD1	TRBV29-1	TRBJ2-1	.	CSVEWTGGSEQFF	TGCAGCGTTGAATGGACAGGGGGTTCTGAGCAGTTCTTC
TRBD1	TRBV27	TRBJ2-7	.	CASSKYRDSSYEQYF	TGTGCCAGCAGCAAATACCGGGACAGTTCCTACGAGCAGTACTTC
TRBD1	TRBV7-2	TRBJ2-1	.	CASSLVVGQRNNEQFF	TGTGCCAGCAGCTTGGTGGTGGGACAGCGAAACAATGAGCAGTTCTTC
.	TRBV5-1	TRBJ2-1	.	CASSFVANQGNEQFF	TGCGCCAGCAGCTTCGTAGCGAATCAAGGGAATGAGCAGTTCTTC
.	TRBV19	TRBJ2-7	.	CASSIASLSAYEQYF	TGTGCCAGTAGTATAGCGAGTTTAAGCGCCTACGAGCAGTACTTC
TRBD2	TRBV4-1	TRBJ2-1	once	CASSQDAASGGYNEQFF	TGCGCCAGCAGCCAAGATGCGGCTAGCGGGGGATACAATGAGCAGTTCTTC
.	TRBV29-1	TRBJ1-1	few	CSVASELNTEAFF	TGCAGCGTTGCATCGGAGTTGAACACTGAAGCTTTCTTT
.	TRBV3-1/TRBV3-2	TRBJ2-2	once	CASSQGRRVGGELFF	TGTGCCAGCAGCCAAGGTCGCAGGGTTGGCGGGGAGCTGTTTTTT
.	TRBV2	TRBJ2-1	.	CASTTRASVNEQFF	TGTGCCAGCACCACACGGGCTAGCGTTAATGAGCAGTTCTTC
.	TRBV7-2	TRBJ1-2	.	CASSPQEQGNYGYTF	TGTGCCAGCAGCCCACAAGAACAGGGAAACTATGGCTACACCTTC
.	TRBV10-1	TRBJ2-3	.	CASTSNTGSDTQYF	TGCGCCAGCACCTCCAATACAGGGTCAGATACGCAGTATTTT
TRBD2	TRBV2	TRBJ2-1	.	CASSEKAGGRLEQFF	TGTGCCAGCAGTGAGAAAGCGGGGGGGCGGTTGGAGCAGTTCTTC
TRBD1	TRBV27	TRBJ1-2	.	CASSPWTGSGYTF	TGTGCCAGCAGTCCTTGGACAGGGTCTGGCTACACCTTC
.	TRBV6-5	TRBJ2-1	.	CASSPGRPSYNEQFF	TGTGCCAGCAGTCCGGGTCGACCATCCTACAATGAGCAGTTCTTC
TRBD2	TRBV28	TRBJ2-3	.	CASSRLGGAGVTDTQYF	TGTGCCAGCAGCCGCCTAGGCGGCGCGGGAGTTACAGATACGCAGTATTTT
TRBD2	TRBV7-2	TRBJ2-7	.	CASSARTSGNRYEQYF	TGTGCCAGCAGCGCCCGGACTAGCGGGAACCGGTACGAGCAGTACTTC
TRBD2	TRBV5-4	TRBJ2-3	.	CASRGGSVAGAADTQYF	TGTGCCAGCAGGGGAGGGTCGGTAGCGGGAGCCGCAGATACGCAGTATTTT
TRBD2	TRBV27	TRBJ2-3	.	CASSPLAGGPPDTQYF	TGTGCCAGCAGCCCACTAGCGGGAGGGCCCCCAGATACGCAGTATTTT
TRBD2	TRBV9	TRBJ2-1	.	CASSVNGGASNEQFF	TGTGCCAGCAGCGTAAACGGGGGGGCCAGCAATGAGCAGTTCTTC
.	TRBV5-1	TRBJ2-3	.	CASSRGQGTDTQYF	TGCGCCAGCAGCCGAGGGCAGGGGACAGATACGCAGTATTTT
TRBD1	TRBV20-1	TRBJ1-6	.	CSASSRQGNNSPLHF	TGCAGTGCTAGTTCTCGACAGGGAAATAATTCACCCCTCCACTTT
TRBD2	TRBV5-6	TRBJ2-7	.	CASSTRLAGHYEQYF	TGTGCCAGCAGCACAAGACTAGCGGGACACTACGAGCAGTACTTC